Listed here are 10 T cell receptor beta chains from one sample, sequenced in a study of early T cells in non-severe SARS-CoV-2 infection. TCRdb called the 5' RACE reads again in MiXCR, with one record for every CDR3 protein. The sample shows 32,000 or so distinct CDR3 sequences, about 5% of them seen only once. The sequenced material came from whole blood. Receptors were obtained from an adult who was a healthcare worker with PCR-confirmed SARS-CoV-2 infection or an uninfected control (not recorded which).

This clonotype was recorded at least ten times. The chain is built from TRBV20-1 and TRBJ2-5, with D unresolved. Trimming took 6 bases from V and 5 from J, leaving 16 bases between them. Germline-derived CDR1 and CDR2 are DFQATT and SNEGSKA (reference sequence). The CDR3 contains 13 residues. CDR3 sequence reads: CSAQPRPGETQYF. Here the CDR3 DNA reads TGCAGTGCACAGCCCCGACCGGGCGAGACCCAGTACTTC.

This clonotype has a count of ten or more. The V and J genes are TRBV6-5 and TRBJ1-1; D uncertain. Germline V CDR1 and CDR2: MNHEY, SVGAGI. This CDR3 has 14 amino acids. Trimming stripped 3 bases from V and 0 bases from J, with 8 bases between. The CDR3 DNA reads as TGTGCCAGCAGTTATAATGACCTGAACACTGAAGCTTTCTTT. Its protein is CASSYNDLNTEAFF.

Only a few counts were recorded for this clonotype. The rearrangement uses TRBV7-9 and TRBJ1-4, with TRBD1 as a possible D gene (5 bases). Trimming cost V 8 bases and J 8 bases, with 12 bases left between them. CDR3 length: 12 amino acids. The germline gives CDR1 SEHNR, CDR2 FQNEAQ (reference sequence). CDR3 in DNA: TGTGCCAGCGGTGTTGGGGACGAAAAACTGTTTTTT. Translation: CASGVGDEKLFF.

This clonotype was observed at least ten times. The chain joins TRBV12-3 or TRBV12-4 to TRBJ1-4; D is possibly TRBD1 (5 bases). Trimming removed 5 bases from V and 8 bases from J, with 21 bases in between. The CDR3 totals 16 residues. CDR3 loop: CASSTTGTAGGEKLFF. CDR3 DNA: TGTGCCAGCAGTACCACCGGGACGGCCGGGGGGGAAAAACTGTTTTTT.

This chain links TRBV3-1 with TRBJ2-6; D is possibly TRBD1 or TRBD2 (5 bases each). The CDR3 runs 16 residues. Germline V CDR1 and CDR2: LGHDT, YNNKEL (reference sequence). V was trimmed by 4 bases and J by 4 bases, leaving 14 bases between them. CDR3 bases: TGTGCCAGCAGCCCCCTGGGGGTTGCAGGGGCCAACGTCCTGACTTTC. Translated: CASSPLGVAGANVLTF.

In its sample, this clonotype was seen many times. This sequence joins TRBV28 and TRBJ1-2, with D possibly matching TRBD1 (5 bases). This CDR3 is built from 13 residues. In germline, CDR1 is MDHEN, CDR2 SYDVKM. V gave up 5 bases and J gave up 4 bases, with 11 bases separating them. The CDR3 here is CASSPTGLYGYTF. The CDR3 DNA reads as TGTGCCAGCAGTCCAACAGGTCTCTATGGCTACACCTTC.

This clonotype was observed at least ten times. The chain is built from TRBV4-3 and TRBJ2-7; D is perhaps TRBD2 (6 bases). Germline CDR1 is LGHNA and CDR2 is YSLEER. Trimming took 4 bases from V and 1 from J, leaving 11 bases between them. This CDR3 is built from 14 residues. CDR3 protein: CASSPGLTSYEQYF. The CDR3 coding sequence is TGCGCCAGCAGCCCGGGACTGACTTCCTACGAGCAGTACTTC.

The sample holds a few counts of this clonotype. This sequence joins TRBV6-2 or TRBV6-3 and TRBJ2-7; either TRBD1 or TRBD2 may fit D (5 bases each). The CDR3 is 16 residues long. The ends were cut back, 6 bases at V and 4 bases at J, with 22 bases in the middle. CDR1 and CDR2 from the germline V gene are MNHEY and SVGEGT. Here the CDR3 DNA reads TGTGCCAGCAGGGATGTAAGACGCCCTGGGGGTTACGAGCAGTACTTC. This gives the protein CASRDVRRPGGYEQYF.

This clonotype was found a few times. The chain combines TRBV5-1 with TRBJ2-4, with 9 bases matching TRBD1. The CDR3 sequence is 14 residues long. Germline-derived CDR1 and CDR2 are SGHRS and YFSETQ. Unmatched junction bases numbered 5, after V lost 4 bases and J lost 6 bases. CDR3 bases: TGCGCCAGCAGCCCGGAACAGGGGGCAAACATTCAGTACTTC. Encoded protein: CASSPEQGANIQYF.

This clonotype was counted ten times or more. The chain employs TRBV7-3 and TRBJ2-3; 7 bases are shared with TRBD2. The CDR3 is 12 amino acids. J lost 9 bases, V lost 4 bases, and 4 bases had no gene match. The germline CDR1 and CDR2 sequences are SGHTA and FQGTGA. As DNA, the CDR3 is TGTGCCAGCAGCTCTTCTAGCGGAACGCAGTATTTT. This encodes CASSSSSGTQYF.